This T cell receptor (beta chain) was observed in a study of cytomegalovirus exposure and HLA in healthy donors. General study points: A later analysis reportedly found that, within productive TCRs, an Asian-associated ancestry cluster had fewer N-insertions than the mean observed across the approximately 700 donors.

The PCR was carried out with 60 Vbeta primers and 13 Jbeta primers. TCRdb's copy holds only in-frame clones and misses some; the assay was immunoSEQ multiplex PCR. The table lists 150,000 to 200,000 clones, roughly 70% of them singletons, with less than 8.5% in the top ten. These donors, healthy bone marrow donors, were studied. This CDR3 has 14 residues. V lost 2 bases and J lost 2, with 7 bases in between. Germline CDR1 ENHRY, CDR2 SYGVKD. Comments on this clone: As yet, its antigen is unknown.

The rearrangement uses TRBV10-3 and TRBJ1-3; D gene uncertain. The sequence derives from a man aged 40-55 years in good health and CMV-seropositive. The sample comprised PBMCs. CDR3 residues: CAISETGTGNTIYF. Written as DNA, the CDR3 is TGTGCCATCAGTGAGACCGGGACTGGAAACACCATATATTTT.